This TCR beta chain was sequenced in a study of cytomegalovirus exposure and HLA in healthy donors. Study-wide findings and caveats: A missense DCLRE1C variant was associated with V- and J-gene trimming of TCR beta chains in a later analysis, and an independent cohort replicated the association.

PCR was performed using 60 Vbeta and 13 Jbeta primers. Clones were read by immunoSEQ multiplex PCR, and TCRdb kept only the in-frame ones, dropping some. The table has approximately 140,000 clones, around 83% seen once. At sampling all donors were nominally healthy, likely with unrecorded immune exposures. Concerning this clone: Its specificity is unknown.

CDR1 is SGDLS and CDR2 is YYNGEE in the germline V gene. The CDR3 length is 14 residues. Trimming shortened V by 2 bases and J by 5 bases, and 11 bases separated the two germline ends. J is TRBJ1-5 and V is TRBV9, with D tentatively TRBD1 (6 bases). The sample was PBMCs. The source of this sequence is a man between 45 and 60 years old in good health and CMV-seronegative. The CDR3: CASSVTGGHQPQHF. For the CDR3, the DNA is TGTGCCAGCAGCGTGACTGGGGGCCATCAGCCCCAGCATTTT.